This T cell receptor beta chain was found in a study of cytomegalovirus exposure and HLA in healthy donors. Germline-derived CDR1 and CDR2 are MNHEY and SVGAGI. The CDR3 is 16 residues long. V was clipped by 1 base and J by 5 bases; unmatched bases: 7. The study ran its PCR with 60 Vbeta and 13 Jbeta primers. TCRdb's copy holds only in-frame clones and misses some; the assay was immunoSEQ multiplex PCR. The sample has hundreds of thousands of clones; approximately 80% are singletons. A remark on this clone: The antigen remains undetermined.

Study outcomes and limitations: Most observed TCR sequences were rare, whereas some public TCRs were detected in many donors. For most TCR beta V segments, an earlier analysis put the productive rate at about 87% or about 30% of the time. Among TCR beta chains, those listed as cytomegalovirus-associated numbered roughly 150.

The J gene is TRBJ2-5, the V gene TRBV6-5; 10 bases match TRBD1. Material for sequencing was PBMCs. The receptor was isolated from a man aged 30 to 45 in good health and CMV-seronegative. CDR3 sequence reads: CASSYWMTGGDETQYF. CDR3 sequence (DNA): TGTGCCAGCAGTTACTGGATGACAGGGGGCGATGAGACCCAGTACTTC.